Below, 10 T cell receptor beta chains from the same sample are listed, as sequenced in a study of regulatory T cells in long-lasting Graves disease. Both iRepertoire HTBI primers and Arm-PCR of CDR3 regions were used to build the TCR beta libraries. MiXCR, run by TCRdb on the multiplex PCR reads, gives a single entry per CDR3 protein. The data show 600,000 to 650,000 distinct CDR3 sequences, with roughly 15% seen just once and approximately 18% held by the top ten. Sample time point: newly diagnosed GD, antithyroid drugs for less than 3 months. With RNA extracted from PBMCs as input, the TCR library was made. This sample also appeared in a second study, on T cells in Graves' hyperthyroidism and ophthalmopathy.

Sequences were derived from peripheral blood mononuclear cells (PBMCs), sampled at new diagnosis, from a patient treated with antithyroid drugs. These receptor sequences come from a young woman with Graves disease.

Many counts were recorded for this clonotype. The CDR3 loop reads CSVTSAGVSGNEQFF. Here the CDR3 DNA reads TGCAGTGTCACATCGGCGGGAGTCTCCGGCAATGAGCAGTTCTTC. The chain recombines TRBV20-1 with TRBJ2-1; 7 nucleotides line up with TRBD2. Germline V gene sequence: CDR1 DFQATT, CDR2 SNEGSKA (reference sequence). The J segment lost 6 bases and the V segment lost 7 bases, leaving 15 bases of the junction unmatched. The CDR3 is 15 amino acids.

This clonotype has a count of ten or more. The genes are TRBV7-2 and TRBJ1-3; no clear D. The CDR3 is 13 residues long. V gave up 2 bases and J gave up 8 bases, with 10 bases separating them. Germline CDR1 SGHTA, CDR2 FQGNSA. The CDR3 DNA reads TGTGCCAGCAGCTTACCTGGGCTAGACACCATATATTTT. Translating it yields CASSLPGLDTIYF.

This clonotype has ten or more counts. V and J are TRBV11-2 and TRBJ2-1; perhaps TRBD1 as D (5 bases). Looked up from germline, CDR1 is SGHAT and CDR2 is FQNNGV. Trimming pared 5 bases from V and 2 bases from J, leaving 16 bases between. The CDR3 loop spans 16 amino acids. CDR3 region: CASSPRRVMAYNEQFF. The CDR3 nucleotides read TGTGCCAGCAGCCCCCGCAGGGTGATGGCCTACAATGAGCAGTTCTTC.

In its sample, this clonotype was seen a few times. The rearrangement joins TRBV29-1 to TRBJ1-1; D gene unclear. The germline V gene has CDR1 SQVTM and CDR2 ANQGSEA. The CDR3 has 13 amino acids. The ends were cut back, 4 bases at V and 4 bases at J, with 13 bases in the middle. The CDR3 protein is CSVAPLGLTEAFF. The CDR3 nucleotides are TGCAGCGTTGCTCCCTTGGGTCTCACTGAAGCTTTCTTT.

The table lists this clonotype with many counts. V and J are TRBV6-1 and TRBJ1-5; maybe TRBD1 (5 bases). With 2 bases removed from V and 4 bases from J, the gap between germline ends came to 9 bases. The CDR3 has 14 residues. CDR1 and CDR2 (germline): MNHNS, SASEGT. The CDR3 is CASSEWDGNQPQHF. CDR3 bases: TGTGCCAGCAGTGAATGGGACGGGAATCAGCCCCAGCATTTT.

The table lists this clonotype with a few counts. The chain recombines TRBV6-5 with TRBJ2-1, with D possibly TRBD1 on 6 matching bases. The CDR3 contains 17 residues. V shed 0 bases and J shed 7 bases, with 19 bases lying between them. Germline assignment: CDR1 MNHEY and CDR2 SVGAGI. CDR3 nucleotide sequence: TGTGCCAGCAGTTACTCGGTTGGGGGCGATTTAATAAATGAGCAGTTCTTC. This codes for CASSYSVGGDLINEQFF.

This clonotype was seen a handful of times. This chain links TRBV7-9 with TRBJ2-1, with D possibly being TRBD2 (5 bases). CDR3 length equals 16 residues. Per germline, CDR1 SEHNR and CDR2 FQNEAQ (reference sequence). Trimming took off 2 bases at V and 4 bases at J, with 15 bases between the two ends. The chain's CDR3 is CASSLYTSRRYNEQFF. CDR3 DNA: TGTGCCAGCAGCTTATATACTAGTCGACGGTACAATGAGCAGTTCTTC.

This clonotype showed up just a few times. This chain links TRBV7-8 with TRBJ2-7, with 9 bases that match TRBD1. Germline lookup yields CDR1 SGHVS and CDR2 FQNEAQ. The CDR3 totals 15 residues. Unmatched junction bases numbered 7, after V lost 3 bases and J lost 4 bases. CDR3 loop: CASSFRTGEEYEQYF. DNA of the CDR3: TGTGCCAGCAGCTTCCGGACAGGGGAAGAGTACGAGCAGTACTTC.

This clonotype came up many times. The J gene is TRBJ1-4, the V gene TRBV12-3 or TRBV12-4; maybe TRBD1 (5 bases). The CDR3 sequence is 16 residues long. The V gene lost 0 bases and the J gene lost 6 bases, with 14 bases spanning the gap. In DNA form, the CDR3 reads TGTGCCAGCAGTTTAGCGCTTAAGGGGTTGGATGAAAAACTGTTTTTT. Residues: CASSLALKGLDEKLFF.

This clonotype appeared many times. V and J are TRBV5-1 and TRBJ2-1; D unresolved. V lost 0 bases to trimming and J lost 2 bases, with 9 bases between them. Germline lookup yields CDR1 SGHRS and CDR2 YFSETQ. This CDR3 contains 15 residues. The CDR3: CASSLGENPYNEQFF. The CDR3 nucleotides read TGCGCCAGCAGCTTGGGCGAGAACCCCTACAATGAGCAGTTCTTC. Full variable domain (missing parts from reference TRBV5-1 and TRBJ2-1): KAGVTQTPRYLIKTRGQQVTLSCSPISGHRSVSWYQQTPGQGLQFLFEYFSETQRNKGNFPGRFSGRQFSNSRSEMNVSTLELGDSALYLCASSLGENPYNEQFFGPGTRLTVL.